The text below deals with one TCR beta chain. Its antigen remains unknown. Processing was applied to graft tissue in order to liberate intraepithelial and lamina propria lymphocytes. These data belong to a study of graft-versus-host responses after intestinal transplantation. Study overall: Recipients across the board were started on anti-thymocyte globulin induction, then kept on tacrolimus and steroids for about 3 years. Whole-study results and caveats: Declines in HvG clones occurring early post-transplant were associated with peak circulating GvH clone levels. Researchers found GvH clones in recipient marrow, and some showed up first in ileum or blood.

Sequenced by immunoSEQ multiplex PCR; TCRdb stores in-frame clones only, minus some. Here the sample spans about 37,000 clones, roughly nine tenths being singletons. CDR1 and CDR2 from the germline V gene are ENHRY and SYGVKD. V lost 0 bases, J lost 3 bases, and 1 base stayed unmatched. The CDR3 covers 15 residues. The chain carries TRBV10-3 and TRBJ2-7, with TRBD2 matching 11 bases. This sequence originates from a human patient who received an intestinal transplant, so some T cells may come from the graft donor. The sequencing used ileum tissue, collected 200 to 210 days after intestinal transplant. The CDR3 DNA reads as TGTGCCATCAGTGAGTCGCTAGCGGGGGGCTACGAGCAGTACTTC. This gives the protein CAISESLAGGYEQYF.